Shown below are 6 T cell receptor beta chains from a single sample sequenced in a study of cytomegalovirus exposure and HLA in healthy donors. The PCR employed 60 Vbeta primers together with 13 Jbeta primers. Measured with immunoSEQ multiplex PCR; TCRdb has only the in-frame clones, and not every one. The sample holds over 100,000 clones, roughly three quarters seen once. The sample comprised PBMCs. The source is a male donor in good health and CMV-seropositive.

The gene calls are TRBV18 and TRBJ2-7; TRBD2 agrees at 7 bases. V dropped 2 bases and J dropped 4; count of bases not matched to a gene: 8. This CDR3 is 15 amino acids long. Germline V CDR1 and CDR2: KGHSH, LQKENI. Written as DNA, the CDR3 is TGTGCCAGCTCACCAGGGACTACCCTTCGATACGAGCAGTACTTC. Its translation: CASSPGTTLRYEQYF.

The chain links TRBV7-9 to TRBJ2-5; 9 bases agree with TRBD1. The CDR3 loop spans 14 amino acids. J lost 2 bases, V lost 3 bases, and 1 base had no gene match. The germline gives CDR1 SEHNR, CDR2 FQNEAQ (reference sequence). The CDR3 DNA is TGTGCCAGCAGCTTCGGGACAGGGCAAGAGACCCAGTACTTC. It translates to CASSFGTGQETQYF.

The chain links TRBV5-1 to TRBJ1-2; tentative D call: TRBD1 (5 bases). The CDR3 totals 15 residues. The germline gives CDR1 SGHRS, CDR2 YFSETQ. Between the trimmed V and J ends, which lost 5 bases and 1 base, there was a span of 15 bases. The CDR3 sequence: CASRYDSDVNYGYTF. The CDR3 DNA sequence: TGCGCCAGCAGGTACGACAGCGATGTTAACTATGGCTACACCTTC.

The chain joins TRBV28 to TRBJ1-2; 9 nucleotides match TRBD1. V gave up 6 bases and J gave up 2 bases; unmatched junction bases: 4. The CDR3 contains 14 residues. Germline loops: CDR1 MDHEN, CDR2 SYDVKM. CDR3 DNA: TGTGCCAGCAGGGTACAGGGGGCGAACTATGGCTACACCTTC. This sequence encodes CASRVQGANYGYTF.

This clone has more than one count but fewer than ten. In DNA form, the CDR3 reads TGTGCCAGCCGCTTCTTAGCTAATGAAAAACTGTTTTTT. Translating it yields CASRFLANEKLFF. This chain connects TRBV19 to TRBJ1-4; D remains ambiguous. Trimming removed 9 bases from V and 3 bases from J, with 11 bases in between. The CDR3 is 13 amino acids. Germline V gene lookup returns CDR1 LNHDA and CDR2 SQIVND (reference sequence).

The J gene is TRBJ2-7, the V gene TRBV21-1; TRBD1 was called by the table and not checked on the DNA. TRBV21-1 is designated a pseudogene. There are 16 residues in the CDR3. CDR3 in amino acids: CASITTGQREPYEQYF. The CDR3 nucleotides are TGTGCCAGCATCACTACCGGACAGAGAGAGCCCTACGAGCAGTACTTC.